A single sample gave rise to the 17 T cell receptor beta chains below, sequenced in a study of vaccination effects on CD4 cells after COVID-19. Sequencing used immunoSEQ multiplex PCR; TCRdb keeps in-frame clones, though not all of them. The profile shows 70,000 or so clones, around 70% of them singletons. CD4+ T cells specific for antigen were expanded with viral peptide pools by the ViraFEST assay before sequencing. Culture proceeded for 9 to 11 days, and CD4+ T cells were then isolated. The individual was infected with SARS-CoV-2 between March and December 2020, as confirmed by PCR. Antigen specificity for these receptors is unknown. The sequences come from CD4+ T cells from PBMCs cultured with HIV peptides, collected before COVID-19 vaccination. Subset reported: HIV-1 Nef peptide pool negative control/reference culture. All receptors derive from a human donor who had a prior SARS-CoV-2 infection.

This rearrangement joins TRBV5-1 to TRBJ1-6; TRBD1 aligns across 8 bases. CDR1 is SGHRS, CDR2 YFSETQ, per germline. The CDR3 covers 16 residues. V was clipped by 4 bases and J by 6 bases; unmatched bases: 9. The CDR3 region is CASSGGTGSLNSPLHF. Here the CDR3 DNA reads TGCGCCAGCAGCGGCGGGACAGGTTCCCTTAATTCACCCCTCCACTTT. The whole variable domain, filled in from reference TRBV5-1 and TRBJ1-6, reads KAGVTQTPRYLIKTRGQQVTLSCSPISGHRSVSWYQQTPGQGLQFLFEYFSETQRNKGNFPGRFSGRQFSNSRSEMNVSTLELGDSALYLCASSGGTGSLNSPLHFGNGTRLTVT.

The chain recombines TRBV5-4 with TRBJ1-1, with TRBD1 as a possible D gene (5 bases). Germline V gene sequence: CDR1 SGHNT, CDR2 YYREEE (reference sequence). Trimming shortened V by 3 bases and J by 1 base, and 10 bases separated the two germline ends. The CDR3 covers 14 residues. The CDR3 DNA is TGTGCCAGCAGCTCTGACAGTAGGAACACTGAAGCTTTCTTT. It encodes CASSSDSRNTEAFF.

Regarding this clone: Germline and junction disagree at one end, which may indicate a read error. The V and J genes are TRBV10-3 and TRBJ1-3, with D possibly TRBD1 on 5 matching bases. The V gene's germline CDR1 is ENHRY and CDR2 SYGVKD. The CDR3 is 13 residues long. CDR3 in amino acids: CAVRDASGNTIYF. As DNA, the CDR3 is TGTGCCGTCAGGGATGCCTCTGGAAACACCATATATTTT.

The chain recombines TRBV4-2 with TRBJ2-7; D is undetermined. The CDR3 is 12 residues long. Germline lookup yields CDR1 LGHNA and CDR2 YNFKEQ. The V gene lost 0 bases and the J gene lost 3 bases, with 3 bases spanning the gap. As DNA, the CDR3 is TGTGCCAGCAGCCAAGATGGCTACGAGCAGTACTTC. Its translation is CASSQDGYEQYF.

This chain joins TRBV5-4 and TRBJ1-4; D is perhaps TRBD1 (6 bases). The CDR3 extends over 14 amino acids. V lost 7 bases and J lost 8, with 18 bases in between. The germline V gene has CDR1 SGHNT and CDR2 YYREEE (reference sequence). CDR3 loop: CASHLQGRTEKLFF. The DNA for the CDR3 is TGTGCCAGCCATCTGCAGGGGCGAACAGAAAAACTGTTTTTT.

The CDR3 nucleotides are TGTGCCAGTAGTAGCACTACCAAAGGGGGATACGAGCAGTACTTC. Residues: CASSSTTKGGYEQYF. V usage is TRBV19 and J usage is TRBJ2-7, with D maybe TRBD1 (6 bases). The V gene's germline CDR1 is LNHDA and CDR2 SQIVND (reference sequence). V lost 4 bases and J 4 bases, leaving 17 bases between the germline ends. CDR3 length: 15 amino acids.

The genes are TRBV18 and TRBJ1-1, with D possibly being TRBD1 (6 bases). Per the germline V gene, CDR1 is KGHSH and CDR2 is LQKENI. The V end lost 6 bases, the J end lost 0 bases, and 8 bases lay between the germline ends. The CDR3 sequence is 13 residues long. The CDR3, as DNA: TGTGCCAGCTCTGGACAGATGAACACTGAAGCTTTCTTT. Residues: CASSGQMNTEAFF.

V gene TRBV7-2 combines with J gene TRBJ2-3; D might be TRBD2 (6 bases). CDR1 and CDR2 from the germline V gene are SGHTA and FQGNSA. With 5 bases removed from V and 1 base from J, the gap between germline ends came to 10 bases. CDR3 length: 14 residues. The CDR3 DNA reads as TGTGCCAGCAGCCTTAGCGGAGGCACAGATACGCAGTATTTT. Encoded protein: CASSLSGGTDTQYF.

This clone was observed a single time. The chain uses TRBV7-2 and TRBJ2-5; D is unclear. CDR1 and CDR2 from the germline V gene are SGHTA and FQGNSA. V was cut by 1 base and J by 1 base, with 16 bases left in between. The CDR3 is 17 amino acids. For the CDR3, the DNA is TGTGCCAGCAGCTTAGGGGGTAGAACGGTCGGCCAAGAGACCCAGTACTTC. Translating it yields CASSLGGRTVGQETQYF.

The chain combines TRBV21-1 with TRBJ2-2. TRBV21-1 is designated a pseudogene. The CDR3 sequence is 15 residues long. CDR3 in amino acids: CASSKGPGSSGELFF. For the CDR3, the DNA is TGTGCCAGCAGCAAAGGCCCAGGGAGCTCCGGGGAGCTGTTTTTT.

This clone has just a few counts. This chain uses TRBV7-2 with TRBJ2-1; TRBD2 matches at 13 bases. J lost 5 bases, V lost 3 bases, and 4 bases had no gene match. Germline CDR1 and CDR2: SGHTA and FQGNSA. The CDR3 has 16 amino acids. CDR3 nucleotides: TGTGCCAGCAGCTTGAGGACTAGCGGGAGTAACAATGAGCAGTTCTTC. It codes for CASSLRTSGSNNEQFF.

The chain has TRBV11-1 and TRBJ2-7; possibly TRBD1 for D (6 bases). V was trimmed by 4 bases and J by 2 bases, leaving 9 bases between them. Germline V gene lookup returns CDR1 SGHAT and CDR2 FQDESV (reference sequence). The CDR3 has 13 amino acids. The CDR3 here is CASSSRGPYEQYF. CDR3 nucleotides: TGTGCCAGCAGCTCCAGGGGACCCTACGAGCAGTACTTC.

This clone has only a few counts. This chain connects TRBV7-2 to TRBJ2-7; D possibly corresponds to TRBD2 (6 bases). This CDR3 contains 14 residues. V was pared by 1 base and J by 5 bases, with 12 bases between. The V gene's germline CDR1 is SGHTA and CDR2 FQGNSA. The CDR3 reads CASSLGSWGDEQYF. The DNA for the CDR3 is TGTGCCAGCAGCTTAGGGAGCTGGGGGGACGAGCAGTACTTC.

The V and J genes are TRBV4-2 and TRBJ2-3, with 8 bases matching TRBD2. There are 17 residues in the CDR3. The germline gives CDR1 LGHNA, CDR2 YNFKEQ. The V segment lost 3 bases and the J segment 3 bases; nucleotides outside the gene matches: 11. The CDR3 bases are TGTGCCAGCAGCCACGTAAGCGGGAGAATGGGTACAGATACGCAGTATTTT. Its translation: CASSHVSGRMGTDTQYF.

This clone was detected only a few times. V is TRBV5-8 and J is TRBJ2-1; 9 bases are a match to TRBD1. Germline CDR1 SGHTS, CDR2 YDEGEE. This CDR3 region has 15 residues. The V gene end was trimmed by 4 bases and the J gene end by 8 bases; junction bases not matched to a gene: 10. This CDR3 is CASSATGGGGDEQFF. CDR3 nucleotide sequence: TGTGCCAGCAGCGCCACAGGGGGCGGAGGGGATGAGCAGTTCTTC. Supplemented by reference TRBV5-8 and TRBJ2-1, the full variable domain reads EAGVTQSPTHLIKTRGQQATLRCSPISGHTSVYWYQQALGLGLQFLLWYDEGEERNRGNFPPRFSGRQFPNYSSELNVNALELEDSALYLCASSATGGGGDEQFFGPGTRLTVL.

This clone was seen once. V gene TRBV5-1 combines with J gene TRBJ2-7; D perhaps matches TRBD1 (7 bases). The CDR3 extends over 15 amino acids. CDR1 and CDR2 (germline): SGHRS, YFSETQ. V was trimmed by 0 bases and J by 8 bases, leaving 18 bases between them. The CDR3 nucleotides are TGCGCCAGCAGCTTGGGACAGGGCACCCGGGGGAAGCAGTACTTC. It specifies CASSLGQGTRGKQYF.

In this sample, this clone turned up many times. The chain uses TRBV6-5 and TRBJ2-1; 9 bases align to TRBD2. Germline V gives CDR1 MNHEY, CDR2 SVGAGI. The CDR3 loop spans 15 amino acids. Unmatched junction bases numbered 6, after V lost 3 bases and J lost 6 bases. As DNA, the CDR3 is TGTGCCAGCAGTTATGGGCTAGCGGGGTCCAATGAGCAGTTCTTC. Its protein is CASSYGLAGSNEQFF.